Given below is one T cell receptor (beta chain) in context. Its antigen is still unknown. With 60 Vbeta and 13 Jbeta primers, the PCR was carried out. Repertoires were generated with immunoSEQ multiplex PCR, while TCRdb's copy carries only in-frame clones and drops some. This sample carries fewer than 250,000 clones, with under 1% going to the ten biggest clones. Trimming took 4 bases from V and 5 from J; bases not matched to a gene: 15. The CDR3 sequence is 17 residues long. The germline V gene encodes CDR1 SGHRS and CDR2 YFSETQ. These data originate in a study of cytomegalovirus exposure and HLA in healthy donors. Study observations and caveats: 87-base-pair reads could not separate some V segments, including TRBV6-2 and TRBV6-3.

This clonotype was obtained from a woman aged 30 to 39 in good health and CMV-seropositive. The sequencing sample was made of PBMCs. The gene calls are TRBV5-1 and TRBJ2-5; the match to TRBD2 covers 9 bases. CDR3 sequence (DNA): TGCGCCAGCAGCACAGCCTTGGAAAGCGGGGGGCGGGAGACCCAGTACTTC. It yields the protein CASSTALESGGRETQYF. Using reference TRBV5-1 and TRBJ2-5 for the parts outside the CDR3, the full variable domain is KAGVTQTPRYLIKTRGQQVTLSCSPISGHRSVSWYQQTPGQGLQFLFEYFSETQRNKGNFPGRFSGRQFSNSRSEMNVSTLELGDSALYLCASSTALESGGRETQYFGPGTRLLVL.